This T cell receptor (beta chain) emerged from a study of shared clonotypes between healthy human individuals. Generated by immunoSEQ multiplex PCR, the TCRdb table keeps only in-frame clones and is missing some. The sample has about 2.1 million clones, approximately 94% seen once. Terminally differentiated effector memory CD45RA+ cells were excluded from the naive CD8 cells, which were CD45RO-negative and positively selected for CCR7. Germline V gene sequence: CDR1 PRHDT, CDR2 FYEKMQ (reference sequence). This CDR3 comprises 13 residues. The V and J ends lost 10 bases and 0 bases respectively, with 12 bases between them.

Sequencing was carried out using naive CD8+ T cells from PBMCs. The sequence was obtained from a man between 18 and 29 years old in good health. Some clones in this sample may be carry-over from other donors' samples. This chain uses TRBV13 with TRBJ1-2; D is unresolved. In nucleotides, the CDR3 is TGTGCCACCGCTGAAAATACTAACTATGGCTACACCTTC. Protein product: CATAENTNYGYTF.